The source of this TCR beta chain is a study of CD8+CD57+ T cells in acquired aplastic anemia. About the research overall: The average for DNA from sorted CD4+ and CD8+ cells was about 3.3 ug.

The study's findings and limits: Patients shared approximately 30 CD8+ CDR3 sequences with controls. For CD8+ Simpson's diversity, patients and controls showed no significant difference.

The CDR3 length is 18 residues. Germline V gene lookup returns CDR1 SNHLY and CDR2 FYNNEI. The V gene end was trimmed by 4 bases and the J gene end by 2 bases; junction bases not matched to a gene: 15. This clonotype appeared a few times. The antigen remains undetermined. For CDR3 and TCR beta VDJ profiling, genomic DNA was the template used. TCRdb passed the reads through MiXCR, listing each CDR3 protein once. The sample has 200,000 to 250,000 distinct CDR3 sequences; approximately 60% are singletons. This TCR was recovered from a human donor in good health. Sequencing was done on a sample of sorted CD4+, CD8+, or CD8+CD57+ T cells (not recorded which) from PBMCs. The chain joins TRBV2 to TRBJ2-3, with TRBD2 identical over 7 bases. CDR3 loop: CASSVGGRASPFTDTQYF. The CDR3 nucleotides read TGTGCCAGCAGTGTGGGCGGGAGAGCCTCCCCTTTCACAGATACGCAGTATTTT.